Listed below are T cell receptor beta chains from one sample, sequenced in a study of T cells in Graves' hyperthyroidism and ophthalmopathy. Using its own MiXCR run on the multiplex PCR reads, TCRdb lists one record per CDR3 protein. The sample has about 580,000 distinct CDR3 sequences, 35% to 55% seen once; the top ten hold around 8%. The source material was peripheral blood or thyroid tissue (not recorded which). These receptors were obtained from a woman aged 18-35 years with Graves' hyperthyroidism. Each CDR3 is given with its conserved first and last residue. A D gene is named only where the DNA matches it firmly. Clone size is shown for a subset of rows, as once, few, many or a class of expanded clone.

cdr3_aa,cdr3_nt,d_call,j_call,clone_size,v_call
CASSVGTSGTSYTF,TGTGCCAGCAGCGTGGGGACTAGCGGGACTTCTTATACCTTC,-,TRBJ1-2,-,TRBV9
CSVEAGTAYGYTF,TGCAGCGTTGAAGCGGGGACAGCGTATGGCTACACCTTC,TRBD1,TRBJ1-2,many,TRBV29-1
CSARTKWGGAKKVGYGYTF,TGCAGTGCTAGAACAAAGTGGGGGGGAGCGAAGAAGGTTGGATATGGCTACACCTTC,-,TRBJ1-2,many,TRBV20-1
CASSGYRGSTNGYTF,TGTGCCAGCAGCGGATACAGGGGTTCAACGAATGGCTACACCTTC,TRBD1,TRBJ1-2,many,TRBV9
CASSGLAGGNTGELFF,TGTGCCAGCAGTGGACTAGCGGGAGGGAACACCGGGGAGCTGTTTTTT,TRBD2,TRBJ2-2,many,TRBV6-1
CASMGASSQYF,TGCGCCAGCATGGGCGCGTCGTCCCAGTACTTC,-,TRBJ2-5,-,TRBV5-1
CASSVAFNEQYF,TGTGCCAGCAGCGTAGCTTTCAATGAGCAGTACTTC,-,TRBJ2-7,-,TRBV9
CASSQGVGPYEQYF,TGTGCCAGCAGCCAAGGGGTAGGGCCCTACGAGCAGTACTTC,-,TRBJ2-7,few,TRBV14
CSVTVGGETGELFF,TGCAGTGTTACGGTGGGGGGAGAAACCGGGGAGCTGTTTTTT,-,TRBJ2-2,many,TRBV20-1
CASKDRGSYEQYF,TGTGCCAGTAAGGACAGGGGCTCCTACGAGCAGTACTTC,TRBD1,TRBJ2-7,-,TRBV19
CSGGISYNEQFF,TGCAGTGGGGGGATTTCCTACAATGAGCAGTTCTTC,-,TRBJ2-1,-,TRBV20-1